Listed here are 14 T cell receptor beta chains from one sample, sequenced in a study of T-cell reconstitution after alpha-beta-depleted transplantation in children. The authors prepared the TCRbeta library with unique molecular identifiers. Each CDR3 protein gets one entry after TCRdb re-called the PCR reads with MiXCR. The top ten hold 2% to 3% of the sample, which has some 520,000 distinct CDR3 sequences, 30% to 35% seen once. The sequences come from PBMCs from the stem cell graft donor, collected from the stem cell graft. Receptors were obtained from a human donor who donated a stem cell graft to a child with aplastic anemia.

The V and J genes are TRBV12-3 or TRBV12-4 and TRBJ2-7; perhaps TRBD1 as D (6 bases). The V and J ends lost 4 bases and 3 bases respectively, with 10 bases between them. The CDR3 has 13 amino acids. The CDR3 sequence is CASSSTGFYEQYV. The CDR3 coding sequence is TGTGCCAGCAGTTCCACAGGGTTCTACGAGCAGTACGTC.

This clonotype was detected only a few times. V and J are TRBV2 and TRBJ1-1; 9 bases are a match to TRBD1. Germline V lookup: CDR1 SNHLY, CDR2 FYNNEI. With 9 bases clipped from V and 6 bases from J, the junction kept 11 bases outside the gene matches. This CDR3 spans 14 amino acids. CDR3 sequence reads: CASYLDRGGSEAFF. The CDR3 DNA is TGTGCCAGTTACTTGGACAGGGGAGGTTCTGAAGCTTTCTTT.

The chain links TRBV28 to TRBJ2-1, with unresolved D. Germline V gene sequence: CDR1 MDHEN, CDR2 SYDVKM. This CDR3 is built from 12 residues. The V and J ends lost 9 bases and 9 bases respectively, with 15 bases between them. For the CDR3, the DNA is TGTGCCAGGGGCCTGGTAGGAAGTGAGCAGTTCTTC. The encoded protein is CARGLVGSEQFF.

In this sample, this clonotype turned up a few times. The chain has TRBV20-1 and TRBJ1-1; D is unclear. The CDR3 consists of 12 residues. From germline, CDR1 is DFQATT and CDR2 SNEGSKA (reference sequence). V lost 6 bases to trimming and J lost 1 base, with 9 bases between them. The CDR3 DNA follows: TGCAGTGCGAACGACGGGAACACTGAAGCTTTCTTT. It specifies CSANDGNTEAFF.

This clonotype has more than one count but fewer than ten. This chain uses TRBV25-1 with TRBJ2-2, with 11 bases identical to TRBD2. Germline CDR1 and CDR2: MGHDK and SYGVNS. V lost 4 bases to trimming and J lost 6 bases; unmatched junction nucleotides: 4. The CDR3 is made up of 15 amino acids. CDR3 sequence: CASSGLAGGAGELFF. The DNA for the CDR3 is TGTGCCAGCAGTGGCCTAGCGGGAGGTGCCGGGGAGCTGTTTTTT. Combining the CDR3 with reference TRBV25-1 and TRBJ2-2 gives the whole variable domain EADIYQTPRYLVIGTGKKITLECSQTMGHDKMYWYQQDPGMELHLIHYSYGVNSTEKGDLSSESTVSRIRTEHFPLTLESARPSHTSQYLCASSGLAGGAGELFFGEGSRLTVL.

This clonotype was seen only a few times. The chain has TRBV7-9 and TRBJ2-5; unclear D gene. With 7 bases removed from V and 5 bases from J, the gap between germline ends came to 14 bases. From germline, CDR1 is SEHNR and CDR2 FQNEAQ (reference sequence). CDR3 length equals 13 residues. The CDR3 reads CASNPLSWETQYF. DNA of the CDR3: TGTGCCAGCAACCCCCTATCATGGGAGACCCAGTACTTC.

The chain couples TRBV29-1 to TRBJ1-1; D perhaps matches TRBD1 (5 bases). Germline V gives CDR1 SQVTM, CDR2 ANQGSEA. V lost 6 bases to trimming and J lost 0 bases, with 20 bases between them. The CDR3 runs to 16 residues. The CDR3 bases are TGCAGCGTCGATGGGGGGACCTTATCTATGAACACTGAAGCTTTCTTT. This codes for CSVDGGTLSMNTEAFF.

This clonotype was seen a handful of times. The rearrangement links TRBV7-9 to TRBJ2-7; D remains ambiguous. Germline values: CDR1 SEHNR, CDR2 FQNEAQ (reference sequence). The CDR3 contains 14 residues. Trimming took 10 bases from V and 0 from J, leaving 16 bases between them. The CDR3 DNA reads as TGTGCCATTAAAAACGGACGGGCCTCCTACGAGCAGTACTTC. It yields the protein CAIKNGRASYEQYF. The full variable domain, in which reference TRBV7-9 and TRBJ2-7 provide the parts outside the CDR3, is DTGVSQNPRHKITKRGQNVTFRCDPISEHNRLYWYRQTLGQGPEFLTYFQNEAQLEKSRLLSDRFSAERPKGSFSTLEIQRTEQGDSAMYLCAIKNGRASYEQYFGPGTRLTVT.

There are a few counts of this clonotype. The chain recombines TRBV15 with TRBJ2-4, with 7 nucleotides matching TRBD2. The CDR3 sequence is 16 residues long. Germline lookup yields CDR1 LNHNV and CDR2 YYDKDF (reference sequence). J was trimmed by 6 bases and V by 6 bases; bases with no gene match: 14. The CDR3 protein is CATRIDGLESANIQYF. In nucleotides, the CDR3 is TGTGCCACCAGGATTGACGGACTAGAATCAGCAAACATTCAGTACTTC.

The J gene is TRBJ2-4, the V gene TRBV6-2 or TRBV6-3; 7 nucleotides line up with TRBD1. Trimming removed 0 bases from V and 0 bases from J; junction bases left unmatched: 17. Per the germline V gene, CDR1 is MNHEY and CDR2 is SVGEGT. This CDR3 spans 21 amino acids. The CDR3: CASSYSIHSLEGALAKNIQYF. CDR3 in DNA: TGTGCCAGCAGTTACTCGATTCATTCCCTCGAGGGGGCCCTAGCCAAAAACATTCAGTACTTC.

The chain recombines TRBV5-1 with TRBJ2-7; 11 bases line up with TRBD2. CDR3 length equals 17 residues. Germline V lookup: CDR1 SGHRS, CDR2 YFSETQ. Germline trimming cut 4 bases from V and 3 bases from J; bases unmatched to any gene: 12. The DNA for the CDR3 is TGCGCCAGCAGCCTAATTCAGACTAGCGGGAAATTCTACGAGCAGTACTTC. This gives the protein CASSLIQTSGKFYEQYF.

CDR3 sequence: CASRTRTGLATKREFF. CDR3 nucleotide sequence: TGTGCCAGCAGGACGAGAACGGGATTAGCTACAAAGAGGGAGTTCTTC. This chain connects TRBV6-1 to TRBJ2-1; D is perhaps TRBD2 (5 bases). V lost 6 bases and J lost 14, with 29 bases in between. CDR3 length equals 16 residues. CDR1 MNHNS and CDR2 SASEGT come from the germline V gene.

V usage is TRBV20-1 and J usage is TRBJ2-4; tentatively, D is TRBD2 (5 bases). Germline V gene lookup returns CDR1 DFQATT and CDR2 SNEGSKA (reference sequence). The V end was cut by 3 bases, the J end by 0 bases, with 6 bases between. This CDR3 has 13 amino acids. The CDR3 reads CSARTIAKNIQYF. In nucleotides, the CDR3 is TGCAGTGCTAGGACTATAGCCAAAAACATTCAGTACTTC.

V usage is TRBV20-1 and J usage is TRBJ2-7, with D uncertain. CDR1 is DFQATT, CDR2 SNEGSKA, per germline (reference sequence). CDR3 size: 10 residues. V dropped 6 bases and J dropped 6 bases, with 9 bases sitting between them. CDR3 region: CSALSFEQYF. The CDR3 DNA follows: TGCAGTGCCTTGTCGTTCGAGCAGTACTTC.